The rows below give T cell receptor beta chains drawn from one sample of a study of CD8 T cells in Susac syndrome. One entry per CDR3 protein results from TCRdb running MiXCR on the immunoSEQ multiplex PCR reads. The table lists about 80,000 distinct CDR3 sequences, roughly 93% of them singletons, with 0.25% to 0.3% in the top ten. The specimen sequenced was CD8+ T cells from PBMCs. The receptors originated from a human donor in good health. CDR3s include the opening cysteine and the closing phenylalanine or tryptophan. The D gene is left open where the match is weak. For some rows the clone size is stated as once, few or many, or as a class when expanded; others skip it.

len | d_gene | j_gene | v_gene | abundance | CDR3aa | CDR3nt
17 | TRBD1 | TRBJ1-2 | TRBV15 | NA | CATSKGTGEEGKYGYTF | TGTGCCACCAGTAAGGGGACAGGGGAGGAAGGAAAGTATGGCTACACCTTC
15 | TRBD1 | TRBJ2-1 | TRBV6-5 | NA | CASLTGRGLYNEQFF | TGTGCCAGTCTAACGGGCAGGGGGCTGTACAATGAGCAGTTCTTC
15 | TRBD1 | TRBJ1-5 | TRBV19 | NA | CASSIWTGENQPQHF | TGTGCCAGTAGTATTTGGACAGGGGAGAATCAGCCCCAGCATTTT
12 | NA | TRBJ1-5 | TRBV3-1 | few | CASSAGGQPQHF | TGTGCCAGCTCGGCCGGGGGCCAGCCCCAGCATTTT
16 | NA | TRBJ2-3 | TRBV9 | NA | CASSPWGTSSTDTQYF | TGTGCCAGCAGCCCTTGGGGAACATCTAGCACAGATACGCAGTATTTT
16 | TRBD2 | TRBJ2-1 | TRBV11-2 | NA | CASSARLAGAAHEQFF | TGTGCCAGCAGCGCCCGACTAGCGGGGGCGGCCCATGAGCAGTTCTTC
14 | NA | TRBJ2-1 | TRBV4-3 | NA | CASSQDMGRDEQFF | TGCGCCAGCAGCCAAGATATGGGACGCGATGAGCAGTTCTTC
16 | TRBD2 | TRBJ2-5 | TRBV5-1 | NA | CASKSGLAGSQETQYF | TGCGCCAGCAAATCGGGACTAGCGGGCAGCCAAGAGACCCAGTACTTC
15 | NA | TRBJ1-6 | TRBV19 | once | CASRWGSQYNSPLHF | TGTGCCAGTAGATGGGGGAGTCAGTATAATTCACCCCTCCACTTT
14 | NA | TRBJ1-1 | TRBV15 | NA | CATSLPKGDNEAFF | TGTGCCACCAGCTTACCGAAAGGAGATAATGAAGCTTTCTTT
15 | TRBD1 | TRBJ2-7 | TRBV5-1 | NA | CASSSGTGSPYEQYF | TGCGCCAGCAGCTCCGGGACAGGGAGCCCCTACGAGCAGTACTTC
13 | NA | TRBJ2-7 | TRBV27 | NA | CASSLGTSAEQYF | TGTGCCAGCAGTTTAGGGACCTCCGCCGAGCAGTACTTC
17 | NA | TRBJ1-5 | TRBV11-3 | NA | CASSTPRGLLGNQPQHF | TGTGCCAGCAGCACCCCACGGGGGCTCCTAGGCAATCAGCCCCAGCATTTT
13 | NA | TRBJ2-3 | TRBV6-4 | NA | CASSARSTDTQYF | TGTGCCAGCAGTGCCCGAAGCACAGATACGCAGTATTTT
15 | NA | TRBJ2-3 | TRBV30 | NA | CAWSDIADNTDTQYF | TGTGCCTGGAGTGATATAGCGGACAACACAGATACGCAGTATTTT
14 | TRBD1 | TRBJ2-1 | TRBV6-4 | NA | CASSENRGRYEQFF | TGTGCCAGCAGTGAAAACAGGGGGCGATATGAGCAGTTCTTC
16 | NA | TRBJ2-3 | TRBV7-9 | NA | CASSFPRAIRTDTQYF | TGTGCCAGCAGCTTCCCCAGGGCAATCCGCACAGATACGCAGTATTTT
13 | NA | TRBJ2-7 | TRBV9 | NA | CASSEHRVGEQYF | TGTGCCAGCAGCGAGCACAGGGTTGGCGAGCAGTACTTC
16 | NA | TRBJ2-3 | TRBV12-3/TRBV12-4 | NA | CASSSLDVPGTDTQYF | TGTGCCAGCAGTTCACTCGACGTCCCCGGCACAGATACGCAGTATTTT
13 | TRBD1 | TRBJ2-7 | TRBV9 | NA | CASSETGNYEQYF | TGTGCCAGCAGCGAGACAGGGAACTACGAGCAGTACTTC
12 | NA | TRBJ2-1 | TRBV12-3/TRBV12-4 | NA | CASRDENNEQFF | TGTGCCAGCAGGGACGAGAACAATGAGCAGTTCTTC
16 | TRBD2 | TRBJ2-3 | TRBV7-8 | NA | CASRLVAGGTTDTQYF | TGTGCCAGCAGGCTCGTTGCGGGAGGGACCACAGATACGCAGTATTTT
14 | TRBD1 | TRBJ1-3 | TRBV27 | NA | CASNETGLGNTIYF | TGTGCCAGCAACGAGACAGGGTTAGGAAACACCATATATTTT
15 | TRBD1 | TRBJ1-1 | TRBV4-3 | NA | CASSQTGTGGTEAFF | TGCGCCAGCAGCCAAACCGGGACAGGGGGCACTGAAGCTTTCTTT
16 | NA | TRBJ2-3 | TRBV4-2 | NA | CASSQTAPTSTDTQYF | TGTGCCAGCAGCCAAACGGCCCCTACAAGCACAGATACGCAGTATTTT
14 | NA | TRBJ2-1 | TRBV7-6 | NA | CASSLDPLADEQFF | TGTGCCAGCAGCTTAGATCCCCTCGCGGATGAGCAGTTCTTC
14 | NA | TRBJ2-1 | TRBV28 | few | CASKLAGDYNEQFF | TGTGCCAGCAAGTTGGCAGGGGACTACAATGAGCAGTTCTTC
15 | TRBD1 | TRBJ2-7 | TRBV9 | NA | CASSVGDSPNYEQYF | TGTGCCAGCAGCGTAGGGGACAGCCCTAACTACGAGCAGTACTTC
14 | NA | TRBJ2-5 | TRBV11-2 | NA | CASSLIPATETQYF | TGTGCCAGCAGCTTAATCCCAGCCACGGAGACCCAGTACTTC
15 | NA | TRBJ2-7 | TRBV19 | NA | CASSPRGGTPYEQYF | TGTGCCAGTAGCCCAAGAGGGGGGACACCCTACGAGCAGTACTTC
14 | NA | TRBJ1-6 | TRBV19 | NA | CASSLAVNNSPLHF | TGTGCCAGTAGTCTCGCGGTTAATAATTCACCCCTCCACTTT
14 | NA | TRBJ1-2 | TRBV3-1 | NA | CASSQDRNNRGDTF | TGTGCCAGCAGCCAAGATCGGAACAACCGTGGGGACACCTTC
15 | NA | TRBJ2-1 | TRBV11-3 | NA | CASAVSDSSYNEQFF | TGTGCCAGCGCTGTCAGTGATAGCTCCTACAATGAGCAGTTCTTC
14 | NA | TRBJ2-7 | TRBV12-5 | NA | CASGLQGLSYEQYF | TGTGCTAGTGGGTTGCAGGGGTTATCCTACGAGCAGTACTTC
11 | NA | TRBJ1-1 | TRBV12-3/TRBV12-4 | NA | CASSLTVEAFF | TGTGCCAGCAGTTTAACCGTTGAAGCTTTCTTT
13 | TRBD1 | TRBJ2-4 | TRBV20-1 | NA | CSAQGASGNIQYF | TGCAGTGCCCAGGGGGCCTCCGGAAACATTCAGTACTTC
13 | NA | TRBJ1-5 | TRBV20-1 | NA | CSAIEREYQPQHF | TGCAGTGCTATAGAACGGGAATATCAGCCCCAGCATTTT
14 | NA | TRBJ2-3 | TRBV30 | NA | CAWSFSLSTDTQYF | TGTGCCTGGAGCTTCTCTCTTAGCACAGATACGCAGTATTTT
13 | TRBD1 | TRBJ1-2 | TRBV3-1 | NA | CASSHYRGDGYTF | TGTGCCAGCAGCCACTACAGGGGGGATGGCTACACCTTC
13 | NA | TRBJ2-7 | TRBV18 | NA | CASSPAAYWEQYF | TGTGCCAGCTCACCAGCGGCCTACTGGGAGCAGTACTTC
16 | NA | TRBJ2-2 | TRBV7-6 | few | CASSLVLGGNTGELFF | TGTGCCAGCAGCTTAGTTCTGGGAGGAAACACCGGGGAGCTGTTTTTT
15 | TRBD1 | TRBJ1-1 | TRBV23-1 | NA | CASRPDDRGRLEAFF | TGCGCCAGCAGGCCCGACGACAGGGGGCGATTAGAAGCTTTCTTT
14 | NA | TRBJ1-1 | TRBV6-5 | NA | CASRPTQVLPEAFF | TGTGCCAGCAGACCGACACAGGTTTTGCCTGAAGCTTTCTTT
15 | NA | TRBJ2-1 | TRBV20-1 | NA | CSASSSSVGYNEQFF | TGCAGTGCTAGCTCCTCTAGCGTGGGATACAATGAGCAGTTCTTC
15 | NA | TRBJ2-2 | TRBV27 | NA | CASRGFPNPTGELFF | TGTGCCAGCAGAGGGTTCCCAAACCCCACCGGGGAGCTGTTTTTT
15 | TRBD1 | TRBJ2-7 | TRBV20-1 | once | CSARDIGQGRIEQYF | TGCAGTGCTAGAGATATCGGACAGGGCCGGATCGAGCAGTACTTC
12 | NA | TRBJ2-7 | TRBV12-3/TRBV12-4 | NA | CASSQNHYEQYF | TGTGCCAGCAGTCAAAACCACTACGAGCAGTACTTC
14 | NA | TRBJ2-1 | TRBV20-1 | NA | CSARDSSSYNEQFF | TGCAGTGCCAGGGACTCGAGCTCCTACAATGAGCAGTTCTTC
15 | TRBD1 | TRBJ2-7 | TRBV20-1 | NA | CSARLLGTGFNEQYF | TGCAGTGCCAGATTACTCGGGACAGGATTTAACGAGCAGTACTTC
13 | NA | TRBJ2-1 | TRBV7-2 | NA | CASSLWVYNEQFF | TGTGCCAGCAGCTTATGGGTGTACAATGAGCAGTTCTTC
19 | TRBD1 | TRBJ2-5 | TRBV24-1 | NA | CATSDLETGVATDQETQYF | TGTGCCACCAGTGATTTGGAAACAGGGGTAGCTACCGACCAAGAGACCCAGTACTTC
10 | NA | TRBJ1-2 | TRBV7-9 | NA | CASEPGGYTF | TGTGCCAGCGAACCGGGTGGCTACACCTTC